The T cell receptor beta chain under discussion was sequenced for a study of OX40 agonist ivuxolimab in advanced cancers. Study as a whole: Ivuxolimab, an antibody acting as an agonist of OX40 (CD134), was used to treat patients. Patients achieving partial responses numbered three: one hepatocellular carcinoma case and two cutaneous melanoma cases.

General study points: Some nonresponders also had low normalized T-cell clonal expansion.

With autoimmune disease history or systemic immunosuppression, patients were excluded. The trim removed 5 bases at V and 4 bases at J, leaving 11 bases unmatched. The CDR3 loop spans 17 amino acids. Germline CDR1 is MNHEY and CDR2 is SMNVEV (reference sequence). Clones were sequenced by immunoSEQ multiplex PCR, and TCRdb holds only the in-frame ones, with some missing. Of tens of thousands of clones listed, about 94% are singletons. Concerning this clone: As yet, its antigen is unknown.

The material was CD4+ or CD8+ T cells sorted from blood, obtained in a trial of the OX40 agonist ivuxolimab. The chain recombines TRBV27 with TRBJ2-1; 10 bases agree with TRBD2. The source is an adult with an advanced solid tumor such as melanoma, head and neck, liver or kidney cancer. CDR3 bases: TGTGCCAGCAGTCCCTCAAGCGGGGGGGCCTCTTACAATGAGCAGTTCTTC. Translated: CASSPSSGGASYNEQFF.